One TCR beta chain is described in this entry. The target antigen is unknown. This sample was included in a study of cytomegalovirus exposure and HLA in healthy donors. Study results and caveats: Investigators reported over 150 TCR beta chains as tied to cytomegalovirus. Generally TCR sequences proved uncommon, though certain public TCRs appeared in numerous donors. It was in a later analysis that TCR association rates were seen to vary by HLA locus, highest for DRB1 and lowest for HLA-C.

Amplification used 60 Vbeta primers and 13 Jbeta primers. Assay used: immunoSEQ multiplex PCR; TCRdb lists only in-frame clones, some missing. The sample records 100,000 or so clones, about 83% being singletons. The CDR3 length is 12 residues. J gave up 6 bases and V 6 bases, and 4 bases lay outside the gene matches. In germline, CDR1 is SQVTM, CDR2 ANQGSEA. The chain uses TRBV29-1 and TRBJ2-1; 8 nucleotides match TRBD2. The sequence came from a female donor in good health and CMV-seropositive. The sample taken for sequencing was PBMCs. CDR3 DNA: TGCAGCGTCCTAGCGGGCCTCAATGAGCAGTTCTTC. This encodes CSVLAGLNEQFF.